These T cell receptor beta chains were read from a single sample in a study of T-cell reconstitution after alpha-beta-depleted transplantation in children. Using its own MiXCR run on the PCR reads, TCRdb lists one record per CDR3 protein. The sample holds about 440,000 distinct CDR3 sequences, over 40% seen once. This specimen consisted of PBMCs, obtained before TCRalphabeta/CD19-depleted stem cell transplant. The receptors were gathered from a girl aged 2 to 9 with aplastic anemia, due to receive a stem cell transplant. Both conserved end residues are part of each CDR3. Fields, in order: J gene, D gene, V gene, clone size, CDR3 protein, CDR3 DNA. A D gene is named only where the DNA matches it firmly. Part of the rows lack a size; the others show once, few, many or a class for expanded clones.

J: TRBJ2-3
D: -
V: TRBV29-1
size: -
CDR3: CSGRRALARSTDTQYF
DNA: TGCAGCGGTCGCAGGGCCCTAGCGCGTAGCACAGATACGCAGTATTTT

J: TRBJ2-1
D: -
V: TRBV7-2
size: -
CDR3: CASSLVAGITEQFF
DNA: TGTGCCAGCAGCTTAGTCGCGGGGATAACGGAGCAGTTCTTC

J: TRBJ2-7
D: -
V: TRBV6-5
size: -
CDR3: CASSYSSRGEGYEQYF
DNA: TGTGCCAGCAGTTACTCGAGTAGGGGTGAGGGCTACGAGCAGTACTTC

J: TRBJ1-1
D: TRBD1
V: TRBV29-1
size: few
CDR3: CSVGQGALNTEAFF
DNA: TGCAGCGTGGGACAGGGGGCGTTGAACACTGAAGCTTTCTTT

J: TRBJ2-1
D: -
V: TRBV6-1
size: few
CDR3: CASSGRRDGEQFF
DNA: TGTGCCAGCAGTGGGAGGCGGGATGGTGAGCAGTTCTTC

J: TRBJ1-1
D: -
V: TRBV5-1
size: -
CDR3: CASSGRDGRGSEAFF
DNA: TGCGCCAGCAGCGGGCGGGACGGCAGGGGTTCTGAAGCTTTCTTT

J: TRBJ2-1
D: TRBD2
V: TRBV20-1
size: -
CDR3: CSARYPSGGAYNEQFF
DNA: TGCAGTGCTAGATACCCTAGCGGGGGGGCCTACAATGAGCAGTTCTTC

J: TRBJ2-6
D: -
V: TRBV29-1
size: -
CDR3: CSVAGEGAGANVLTF
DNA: TGCAGCGTTGCGGGCGAGGGGGCTGGGGCCAACGTCCTGACTTTC

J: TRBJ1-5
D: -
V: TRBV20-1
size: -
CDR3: CSATSRQGNSNQPQHF
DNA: TGCAGTGCTACTAGTAGGCAGGGAAATAGCAATCAGCCCCAGCATTTT

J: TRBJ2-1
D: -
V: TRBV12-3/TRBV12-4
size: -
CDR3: CASQIGGGAEFF
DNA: TGTGCCAGCCAGATAGGGGGGGGCGCGGAGTTCTTC

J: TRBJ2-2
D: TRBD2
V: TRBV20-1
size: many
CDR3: CSARREGGVGELFF
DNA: TGCAGTGCTAGGCGGGAGGGGGGGGTCGGGGAGCTGTTTTTT

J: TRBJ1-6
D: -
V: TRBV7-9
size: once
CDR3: CASTDWRFRSPLHF
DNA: TGTGCCAGCACCGACTGGAGGTTTCGTTCACCCCTCCACTTT

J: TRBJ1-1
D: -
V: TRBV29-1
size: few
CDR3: CSVVWLKAVNTEAFF
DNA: TGCAGCGTTGTCTGGTTGAAGGCCGTGAACACTGAAGCTTTCTTT

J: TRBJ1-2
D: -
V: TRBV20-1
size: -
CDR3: CCARDQVAGTLYGYTF
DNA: TGCTGTGCTAGAGATCAGGTAGCCGGGACGCTCTATGGCTACACCTTC

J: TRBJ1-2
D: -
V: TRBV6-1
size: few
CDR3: CASMWGYGYTF
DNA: TGTGCCAGCATGTGGGGCTATGGCTACACCTTC

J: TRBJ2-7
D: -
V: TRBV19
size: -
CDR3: CASSPTRGPYEQYF
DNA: TGTGCCAGTAGCCCGACCAGGGGCCCCTACGAGCAGTACTTC

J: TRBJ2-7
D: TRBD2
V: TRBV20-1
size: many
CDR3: CSAVTGTSGREYF
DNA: TGCAGTGCCGTTACCGGGACTAGCGGGAGGGAGTACTTC

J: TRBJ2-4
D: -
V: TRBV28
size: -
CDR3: CASSLEGGLPNIQYF
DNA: TGTGCCAGCAGTTTGGAGGGCGGACTCCCGAACATTCAGTACTTC

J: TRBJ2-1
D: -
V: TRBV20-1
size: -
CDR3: CSSRAELYNEQFF
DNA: TGCTCAAGTAGGGCGGAACTCTACAATGAGCAGTTCTTC

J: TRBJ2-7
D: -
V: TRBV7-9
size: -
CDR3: CASSLKGERNYEQYF
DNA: TGTGCCAGCAGCCTAAAGGGGGAGCGAAACTACGAGCAGTACTTC

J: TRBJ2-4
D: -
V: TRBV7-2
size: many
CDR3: CASSLAGLAKNIQYF
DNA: TGTGCCAGCAGCTTGGCAGGTCTCGCCAAAAACATTCAGTACTTC

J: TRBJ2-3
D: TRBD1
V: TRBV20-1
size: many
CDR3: CSAMDRGRGTDTQYF
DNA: TGCAGTGCCATGGACAGGGGGCGAGGAACAGATACGCAGTATTTT

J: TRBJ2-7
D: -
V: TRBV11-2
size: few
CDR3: CASSLNRLAHEQYF
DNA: TGTGCCAGCAGCTTAAACAGGCTAGCCCACGAGCAGTACTTC

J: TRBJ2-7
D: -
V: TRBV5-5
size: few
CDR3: CASSFSWQAPYEQYF
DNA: TGTGCCAGCAGCTTTTCTTGGCAGGCTCCTTACGAGCAGTACTTC

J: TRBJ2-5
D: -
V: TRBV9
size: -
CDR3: CASSVVGGETQYF
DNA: TGTGCCAGCAGCGTAGTAGGGGGGGAGACCCAGTACTTC

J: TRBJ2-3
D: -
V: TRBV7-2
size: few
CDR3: CASSLEAGLATQYF
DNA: TGTGCCAGCAGCTTAGAGGCCGGATTAGCTACGCAGTATTTT

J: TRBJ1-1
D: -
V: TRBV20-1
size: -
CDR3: CSANGDVNTEAFF
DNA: TGCAGTGCTAACGGGGACGTGAACACTGAAGCTTTCTTT

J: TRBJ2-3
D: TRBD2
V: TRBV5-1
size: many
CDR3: CASSMGTSHTDTQYF
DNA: TGCGCCAGCAGCATGGGGACTAGCCACACAGATACGCAGTATTTT